The 25 T cell receptor beta chains given below trace back to one sample, sequenced in a study of response to subunit inactivated influenza vaccine (dated by TCRdb to 2017 to 2018). Libraries were made using RT-PCR. The sequencer was an Illumina HiSeq 2500. Clones were called with MiXCR by TCRdb after fastp trimmed the public reads at Q25, and only in-frame beta chains were retained. All rows with the same CDR3 protein become a single entry with the most common DNA and genes. This sample holds 430,000 or so distinct CDR3 sequences; about a tenth were observed only once. The ten biggest clones cover around 12% of the sample. The time point label corresponds to: more than 35 days after influenza vaccine administration. The sample in question was PBMCs from blood, obtained 40 to 50 days after vaccination. The source is a middle-aged man who received an inactivated influenza vaccine. Donor details come from another sample of the same person, matched by shared clones.

At least ten counts were recorded for this clonotype. The chain recombines TRBV6-5 with TRBJ2-1; a possible D gene is TRBD1 (5 bases). This CDR3 has 15 amino acids. Germline lookup yields CDR1 MNHEY and CDR2 SVGAGI. Trimming pared 1 base from V and 6 bases from J, leaving 13 bases between. The CDR3 region is CASSYWGLYPNEQFF. As DNA, the CDR3 is TGTGCCAGCAGTTACTGGGGCCTATATCCCAATGAGCAGTTCTTC.

The chain uses TRBV20-1 and TRBJ1-1; 7 bases map to TRBD1. V lost 5 bases and J lost 4; bases outside the gene matches: 7. The CDR3 loop spans 13 amino acids. Germline V gives CDR1 DFQATT, CDR2 SNEGSKA (reference sequence). CDR3 protein: CSAPNRGITEAFF. The DNA of the CDR3 is TGCAGTGCTCCCAACAGGGGAATCACTGAAGCTTTCTTT.

This clonotype has more than one count but fewer than ten. Here the CDR3 reads CATSDLTSGGLGVDTQYF. CDR3 nucleotide sequence: TGTGCCACCAGTGATTTGACTAGCGGGGGCCTCGGGGTAGATACGCAGTATTTT. This chain uses TRBV24-1 with TRBJ2-3; 11 bases match TRBD2. Germline CDR1 and CDR2: KGHDR and SFDVKD. The CDR3 is made up of 18 amino acids. The V gene end was trimmed by 0 bases and the J gene end by 5 bases; junction bases not matched to a gene: 9.

This sequence joins TRBV28 and TRBJ2-7, with D uncertain. The CDR3 length is 11 residues. Germline V gene lookup returns CDR1 MDHEN and CDR2 SYDVKM. Trimming stripped 5 bases from V and 6 bases from J, with 8 bases between. CDR3 sequence: CASSPPGEQYF. The CDR3 coding sequence is TGTGCCAGCAGTCCCCCGGGCGAGCAGTACTTC.

The chain has TRBV3-1 and TRBJ2-1, with 7 bases that match TRBD2. The CDR3 length is 14 residues. J gave up 4 bases and V 4 bases, and 4 bases lay outside the gene matches. Germline V CDR1 and CDR2: LGHDT, YNNKEL (reference sequence). The chain's CDR3 is CASSRRETYNEQFF. The CDR3 nucleotides are TGTGCCAGCAGCCGGCGGGAGACGTACAATGAGCAGTTCTTC.

J is TRBJ2-3 and V is TRBV9; D is ambiguous. V lost 1 base and J lost 2, with 11 bases in between. The CDR3 loop spans 15 amino acids. Germline V gene sequence: CDR1 SGDLS, CDR2 YYNGEE. The CDR3 nucleotides are TGTGCCAGCAGCGTACAAATTACCACCACAGATACGCAGTATTTT. This encodes CASSVQITTTDTQYF.

The CDR3, as DNA: TGTGCCTGGACTGGGCACAGCTCCTACGAGCAGTACTTC. Its translation: CAWTGHSSYEQYF. The rearrangement uses TRBV30 and TRBJ2-7; D call uncertain. The CDR3 runs to 13 residues. The V gene lost 4 bases and the J gene lost 0 bases, with 10 bases spanning the gap. Per germline, CDR1 GTSNPN and CDR2 SVGIG (reference sequence).

This clonotype came up a few times. The chain carries TRBV11-2 and TRBJ2-4; D perhaps matches TRBD1 (6 bases). The length of the CDR3 is 14 residues. Deletions cut 3 bases from V and 4 bases from J, with 10 bases between. CDR1 and CDR2 (germline): SGHAT, FQNNGV. The CDR3 DNA reads TGTGCCAGCAGCTTCAGGGACAAGAAAAACATTCAGTACTTC. Its translation is CASSFRDKKNIQYF.

This clonotype was counted between two and nine times. The chain combines TRBV12-3 or TRBV12-4 with TRBJ2-6; 9 nucleotides line up with TRBD1. This CDR3 has 18 amino acids. Germline trimming cut 1 base from V and 0 bases from J; bases unmatched to any gene: 4. The CDR3 coding sequence is TGTGCCAGCAGTTTAGTACAGGGGGCCTCCTCTGGGGCCAACGTCCTGACTTTC. Translation gives CASSLVQGASSGANVLTF.

This clonotype came up a few times. V and J are TRBV4-3 and TRBJ1-2; no clear D gene. The CDR3 covers 14 residues. The V end was cut by 4 bases, the J end by 7 bases, with 16 bases between. Germline values: CDR1 LGHNA, CDR2 YSLEER. CDR3 nucleotide sequence: TGCGCCAGCAGCCTCACCGCCTCTGAAGGTGGCTACACCTTC. This translates into CASSLTASEGGYTF.

This clonotype was recorded a few times. The chain joins TRBV24-1 to TRBJ2-1, with 16 nucleotides matching TRBD2. Trimming at V came to 4 bases and at J to 5 bases, leaving 10 bases not matched to a gene. Germline V gene sequence: CDR1 KGHDR, CDR2 SFDVKD. CDR3 length: 19 amino acids. For the CDR3, the DNA is TGTGCCACCAGTGAGGGACTAGCGGGGGGGCCGGTTTCGGACAATGAGCAGTTCTTC. This sequence encodes CATSEGLAGGPVSDNEQFF.

This clonotype has a count of ten or more. The chain is built from TRBV6-5 and TRBJ1-2; D call uncertain. V lost 2 bases to trimming and J lost 8 bases, with 12 bases between them. In germline, CDR1 is MNHEY, CDR2 SVGAGI. This CDR3 spans 13 amino acids. This chain's CDR3 is CASSYGGEGGYTF. CDR3 coding DNA: TGTGCCAGCAGTTACGGCGGTGAGGGCGGCTACACCTTC.

Many counts were recorded for this clonotype. The genes are TRBV28 and TRBJ2-1; D is perhaps TRBD1 or TRBD2 (7 bases each). Per the germline V gene, CDR1 is MDHEN and CDR2 is SYDVKM. The CDR3 runs to 20 residues. Between the trimmed V and J ends, which lost 7 bases and 6 bases, there was a span of 34 bases. Here the CDR3 reads CASNPHYRGPPGLLFNEQFF. CDR3 bases: TGTGCCAGCAATCCCCACTACAGGGGACCTCCGGGACTATTATTCAATGAGCAGTTCTTC.

This clonotype was counted at least ten times. The chain employs TRBV20-1 and TRBJ2-3; 8 bases are shared with TRBD2. The CDR3 extends over 13 amino acids. Germline V lookup: CDR1 DFQATT, CDR2 SNEGSKA (reference sequence). V lost 3 bases and J lost 4; bases outside the gene matches: 3. CDR3 region: CSASGGAADTQYF. The CDR3 bases are TGCAGTGCTAGCGGGGGGGCAGCAGATACGCAGTATTTT.

The chain has TRBV12-3 or TRBV12-4 and TRBJ2-7; D is perhaps TRBD2 (6 bases). This CDR3 spans 15 amino acids. V was cut by 3 bases and J by 3 bases, with 15 bases left in between. CDR3 sequence: CASSFSRDWDYEQYF. In DNA form, the CDR3 reads TGTGCCAGCAGTTTTTCCCGGGACTGGGACTACGAGCAGTACTTC.

V gene TRBV6-7 combines with J gene TRBJ1-4, with no clear D. TRBV6-7 is assigned to the ORF class and has an uncertain function. CDR3 length: 14 residues. The V gene lost 8 bases and the J gene lost 5 bases, with 15 bases spanning the gap. CDR3 sequence (DNA): TGTGCCAGCTGGGAGGGCGATGGGAATGAAAAACTGTTTTTT. It translates to CASWEGDGNEKLFF.

The CDR3 loop reads CASSRRTPLAGELFF. CDR3 sequence (DNA): TGTGCCAGCAGCCGCCGGACGCCCCTGGCAGGGGAGCTGTTTTTT. The J gene is TRBJ2-2, the V gene TRBV5-6; D is undetermined. The length of the CDR3 is 15 residues. V was clipped by 4 bases and J by 8 bases, with 18 bases between them. CDR1 is SGHDT and CDR2 is YYEEEE in the germline V gene.

This clonotype was detected a few times. The V call is TRBV28, the J call TRBJ2-7, with 10 nucleotides matching TRBD1. The J segment lost 4 bases and the V segment lost 8 bases, leaving 8 bases of the junction unmatched. From germline, CDR1 is MDHEN and CDR2 SYDVKM. The CDR3 sequence is 14 residues long. CDR3 amino acids: CASWGQGFRYEQYF. For the CDR3, the DNA is TGTGCCAGCTGGGGACAGGGGTTTCGGTACGAGCAGTACTTC.

This clonotype occurred a few times. The chain couples TRBV29-1 to TRBJ2-7, with 8 bases fitting TRBD1. J was trimmed by 2 bases and V by 4 bases; bases with no gene match: 7. Per the germline V gene, CDR1 is SQVTM and CDR2 is ANQGSEA. The CDR3 sequence is 14 residues long. The CDR3 loop reads CSVGGWDRTYEQYF. CDR3 nucleotide sequence: TGCAGCGTTGGGGGTTGGGACAGGACCTACGAGCAGTACTTC.

This clonotype showed up many times. The genes are TRBV28 and TRBJ2-5; possible D gene TRBD1, 6 bases. CDR1 is MDHEN and CDR2 is SYDVKM in the germline V gene. This CDR3 has 13 amino acids. The V gene lost 4 bases and the J gene lost 4 bases, with 10 bases spanning the gap. The CDR3 loop reads CASSWGRGETQYF. The CDR3 region has the DNA TGTGCCAGCAGTTGGGGGCGCGGAGAGACCCAGTACTTC.

J is TRBJ2-1 and V is TRBV3-1; 10 bases line up with TRBD2. After removal of 4 bases from V and 4 bases from J, the junction contained 13 bases not matched to a gene. Germline V gene lookup returns CDR1 LGHDT and CDR2 YNNKEL (reference sequence). This CDR3 is 18 amino acids long. DNA of the CDR3: TGTGCCAGCAGCCGCACCGTCTTAGCGGGGGGCATATACAATGAGCAGTTCTTC. Its protein product is CASSRTVLAGGIYNEQFF.

The sample holds many counts of this clonotype. This chain links TRBV7-9 with TRBJ1-2; D is unclear. This CDR3 has 11 amino acids. V lost 6 bases, J lost 4 bases, and 6 bases lay in between. Looked up from germline, CDR1 is SEHNR and CDR2 is FQNEAQ (reference sequence). CDR3 DNA sequence: TGTGCCAGCAGGCCGTTCTATGGCTACACCTTC. This codes for CASRPFYGYTF. The whole variable domain, filled in from reference TRBV7-9 and TRBJ1-2, reads DTGVSQNPRHKITKRGQNVTFRCDPISEHNRLYWYRQTLGQGPEFLTYFQNEAQLEKSRLLSDRFSAERPKGSFSTLEIQRTEQGDSAMYLCASRPFYGYTFGSGTRLTVV.

This rearrangement joins TRBV19 to TRBJ2-7; weak D call: TRBD1 (5 bases). Germline V gene data show CDR1 as LNHDA and CDR2 as SQIVND (reference sequence). The V gene lost 4 bases and the J gene lost 0 bases, with 10 bases spanning the gap. The CDR3 loop spans 14 amino acids. The CDR3 here is CASSRGRSSYEQYF. The DNA for the CDR3 is TGTGCCAGTAGTAGGGGCCGAAGCTCCTACGAGCAGTACTTC.

In its sample, this clonotype ranks as medium-sized. V is TRBV6-6 and J is TRBJ2-7, with no clear D. The germline gives CDR1 MNHNY, CDR2 SVGAGI (reference sequence). The length of the CDR3 is 21 residues. Trimming cost V 4 bases and J 0 bases, with 31 bases left between them. CDR3 nucleotide sequence: TGTGCCAGCAGTTCTCGCCCACGATTTCAGTCTGAGACGAAGAGCTCCTACGAGCAGTACTTC. Amino acid sequence: CASSSRPRFQSETKSSYEQYF.

There are many counts of this clonotype. J is TRBJ2-1 and V is TRBV5-1, with D perhaps TRBD2 (5 bases). This CDR3 comprises 13 residues. The germline V and J ends were trimmed by 4 bases and 2 bases, with 7 bases remaining between them. Germline V gives CDR1 SGHRS, CDR2 YFSETQ. Here the CDR3 reads CASSTGTYNEQFF. The CDR3, as DNA: TGCGCCAGCAGCACCGGGACCTACAATGAGCAGTTCTTC.